These 23 T cell receptor beta chains originate from one sample sequenced in a study of blood T cell repertoires in COVID-19 (dated by TCRdb to the early 2020s). The protocol used for the library was the immunoSEQ multiplex PCR assay. TCRdb re-hosts the immuneACCESS table, in-frame sequences only. Its copies lack some clones; in the studies checked, an unresolved V gene accounts for under half of them, and the cause for the rest is not known. In all, the sample holds about 300,000 clones, and 70% to 90% of those were seen once. The top ten constitute roughly 2% of the sample. The source material was PBMCs or T cells enriched from blood (not recorded which). All receptors come from a man aged 25-45 years who had recovered from COVID-19.

The chain carries TRBV3-1 (or the pseudogene TRBV3-2) and TRBJ1-3; perhaps TRBD1 as D (5 bases). CDR1 is LGHDT and CDR2 is YNNKEL in the germline V gene (reference sequence). The CDR3 covers 17 residues. V lost 0 bases to trimming and J lost 5 bases, with 17 bases between them. The CDR3 sequence is CASSQDSGRGLRNTIYF. CDR3 bases: TGTGCCAGCAGCCAAGACTCCGGGAGGGGTCTCCGAAACACCATATATTTT.

CDR3 residues: CASSRLAGTDTQYF. CDR3 sequence (DNA): TGCGCCAGCAGCCGACTAGCGGGCACAGATACGCAGTATTTT. This rearrangement joins TRBV4-1 to TRBJ2-3; 9 nucleotides agree with TRBD2. The CDR3 length is 14 residues. Per the germline V gene, CDR1 is MGHRA and CDR2 is YSYEKL. J gave up 1 base and V 4 bases, and 0 bases lay outside the gene matches.

This chain joins TRBV5-6 and TRBJ2-5, with 7 bases fitting TRBD2. Germline CDR1 and CDR2: SGHDT and YYEEEE. The CDR3 is made up of 13 amino acids. V was pared by 4 bases and J by 5 bases, with 5 bases of the junction left unmatched. CDR3 nucleotide sequence: TGTGCCAGCAGCCCGGGTAGCGGGGAGACCCAGTACTTC. Translation gives CASSPGSGETQYF.

The V gene is TRBV5-4, the J gene TRBJ2-3; TRBD2 matches 8 bases. The CDR3 runs to 14 residues. J gave up 6 bases and V 5 bases, and 8 bases lay outside the gene matches. Germline V gene lookup returns CDR1 SGHNT and CDR2 YYREEE (reference sequence). Written as DNA, the CDR3 is TGTGCCAGCAGAGGAGCGGGGGACGCGGATACGCAGTATTTT. Translating gives CASRGAGDADTQYF.

The chain links TRBV10-2 to TRBJ1-1; D unresolved. Trimming stripped 4 bases from V and 4 bases from J, with 10 bases between. The CDR3 length is 13 residues. Germline V gives CDR1 WSHSY, CDR2 SAAADI. The CDR3 DNA is TGCGCCAGCAGTGTGGTGGAGGGCACTGAAGCTTTCTTT. It codes for CASSVVEGTEAFF.

The J gene is TRBJ1-2, the V gene TRBV3-1 (or the pseudogene TRBV3-2); maybe TRBD1 (6 bases). Germline CDR1 is LGHDT and CDR2 is YNNKEL (reference sequence). V gave up 1 base and J gave up 2 bases, with 8 bases separating them. The CDR3 length is 14 residues. The CDR3: CASSQATGNYGYTF. DNA of the CDR3: TGTGCCAGCAGCCAAGCCACAGGGAACTATGGCTACACCTTC.

V usage is TRBV19 and J usage is TRBJ1-1, with 7 bases matching TRBD1. The length of the CDR3 is 15 residues. V gave up 6 bases and J gave up 4 bases; unmatched junction bases: 11. Germline V gene sequence: CDR1 LNHDA, CDR2 SQIVND (reference sequence). CDR3: CASRRTQGSGTEAFF. The DNA of the CDR3 is TGTGCCAGTAGGAGAACACAGGGGAGTGGCACTGAAGCTTTCTTT. Supplemented by reference TRBV19 and TRBJ1-1, the full variable domain reads DGGITQSPKYLFRKEGQNVTLSCEQNLNHDAMYWYRQDPGQGLRLIYYSQIVNDFQKGDIAEGYSVSREKKESFPLTVTSAQKNPTAFYLCASRRTQGSGTEAFFGQGTRLTVV.

V and J are TRBV7-9 and TRBJ2-2; no definite D call. The CDR3 has 14 residues. Looked up from germline, CDR1 is SEHNR and CDR2 is FQNEAQ (reference sequence). Trimming removed 3 bases from V and 4 bases from J, with 9 bases in between. In DNA, the CDR3 is TGTGCCAGCAGCTTTACAGTGGGCACCGGGGAGCTGTTTTTT. It translates to CASSFTVGTGELFF.

This chain connects TRBV5-6 to TRBJ2-7; the D is unclear. Germline V gene data show CDR1 as SGHDT and CDR2 as YYEEEE. V gave up 0 bases and J gave up 2 bases, with 18 bases separating them. This CDR3 has 17 amino acids. CDR3 in amino acids: CASSLDRSLHDAYEQYF. DNA of the CDR3: TGTGCCAGCAGCTTGGATCGGTCGCTTCATGATGCCTACGAGCAGTACTTC.

The chain's CDR3 is CASKPSGTSNSPLHF. CDR3 nucleotides: TGTGCCAGCAAACCCTCAGGGACTTCTAATTCACCCCTCCACTTT. V and J are TRBV27 and TRBJ1-6; D is perhaps TRBD1 (5 bases). CDR3 size: 15 residues. The V end lost 7 bases, the J end lost 6 bases, and 16 bases lay between the germline ends. Germline assignment: CDR1 MNHEY and CDR2 SMNVEV (reference sequence).

CDR3 coding DNA: TGTGCCTCTGACAGGGGGCGATGGACCGATACGCAGTATTTT. Translation gives CASDRGRWTDTQYF. This rearrangement joins TRBV30 to TRBJ2-3, with TRBD1 matching over 10 bases. V lost 7 bases and J lost 6; bases outside the gene matches: 10. This CDR3 is 14 amino acids long. CDR1 GTSNPN and CDR2 SVGIG come from the germline V gene (reference sequence).

The chain uses TRBV5-4 and TRBJ1-2; 11 positions match TRBD1. V trimming: 6 bases; J trimming: 1 base; junction bases outside the gene matches: 5. CDR1 and CDR2 (germline): SGHNT, YYREEE (reference sequence). The CDR3 totals 15 residues. This CDR3 is CASTPDRGRNYGYTF. CDR3 DNA sequence: TGTGCCAGCACCCCGGACAGGGGGCGTAACTATGGCTACACCTTC.

In its sample, this clone was seen a few times. The gene calls are TRBV20-1 and TRBJ1-6, with 9 nucleotides matching TRBD1. Trimming cost V 3 bases and J 5 bases; bases outside gene matches: 8. The CDR3 has 16 amino acids. CDR1 is DFQATT, CDR2 SNEGSKA, per germline (reference sequence). The CDR3 is CSASSGQGIDNSPLHF. The CDR3 nucleotides read TGCAGTGCTAGTAGCGGACAGGGGATAGATAATTCACCCCTCCACTTT.

The gene calls are TRBV6-5 and TRBJ1-3; D remains unclear. The V end was cut by 2 bases, the J end by 7 bases, with 18 bases between. The CDR3 consists of 16 residues. Germline V lookup: CDR1 MNHEY, CDR2 SVGAGI. CDR3: CASSYAEGSLGNTIYF. The CDR3 DNA reads TGTGCCAGCAGTTACGCGGAGGGTAGTTTGGGGAACACCATATATTTT.

This rearrangement joins TRBV29-1 to TRBJ2-7; perhaps TRBD1 as D (6 bases). CDR3 length equals 13 residues. Trimming took 7 bases from V and 0 from J, leaving 13 bases between them. Germline V CDR1 and CDR2: SQVTM, ANQGSEA. The chain's CDR3 is CSANRASSYEQYF. The CDR3 DNA is TGCAGCGCCAACAGGGCAAGCTCCTACGAGCAGTACTTC.

The table lists this clone with a count of one. V and J are TRBV7-9 and TRBJ2-3, with TRBD2 matching over 12 bases. CDR3 length: 16 amino acids. The trim removed 5 bases at V and 2 bases at J, leaving 5 bases unmatched. Germline V gives CDR1 SEHNR, CDR2 FQNEAQ (reference sequence). CDR3 amino acids: CASSLGLAGPTDTQYF. Written as DNA, the CDR3 is TGTGCCAGCAGCCTCGGACTAGCGGGGCCCACAGATACGCAGTATTTT.

The CDR3 reads CSAGGALQIEETQYF. The CDR3 nucleotides are TGCAGCGCCGGAGGGGCCCTCCAGATAGAAGAGACCCAGTACTTC. V gene TRBV29-1 combines with J gene TRBJ2-5; weak D call: TRBD2 (6 bases). The CDR3 extends over 15 amino acids. Germline V gives CDR1 SQVTM, CDR2 ANQGSEA. V lost 7 bases to trimming and J lost 3 bases, with 21 bases between them.

The chain couples TRBV11-3 to TRBJ2-5, with 9 bases lining up with TRBD2. The J segment lost 2 bases and the V segment lost 5 bases, leaving 3 bases of the junction unmatched. CDR3 length: 14 amino acids. CDR1 SGHNT and CDR2 YENEEA come from the germline V gene. The CDR3 nucleotides are TGTGCCAGCAGCCCTAGCGGGGCTCAAGAGACCCAGTACTTC. Translating it yields CASSPSGAQETQYF.

The chain carries TRBV6-1 and TRBJ2-3; 8 positions agree with TRBD2. There are 15 residues in the CDR3. V shed 2 bases, J shed 6 bases, and the junction held 7 bases outside the gene matches. CDR1 MNHNS and CDR2 SASEGT come from the germline V gene. The CDR3 reads CASSEIGGGRDTQYF. CDR3 DNA sequence: TGTGCCAGCAGTGAAATCGGGGGGGGCCGGGATACGCAGTATTTT.

The V gene is TRBV12-3 or TRBV12-4, the J gene TRBJ1-6; TRBD1 is a possible D gene (5 bases). This CDR3 region has 12 residues. Trimming cost V 5 bases and J 10 bases, with 9 bases left between them. The CDR3, as DNA: TGTGCCAGCAGTAAGAAGGGGTCACCCCTCCACTTT. Residues: CASSKKGSPLHF.

The chain joins TRBV19 to TRBJ1-5; D is unclear. The CDR3 totals 14 residues. Germline CDR1 LNHDA, CDR2 SQIVND (reference sequence). Trimming cost V 5 bases and J 2 bases, with 10 bases left between them. CDR3 DNA sequence: TGTGCCAGTAGTGCCACATTTCGCAATCAGCCCCAGCATTTT. Its protein is CASSATFRNQPQHF.

The gene calls are TRBV5-1 and TRBJ1-6; TRBD1 might be the D (5 bases). Trimming cost V 4 bases and J 0 bases, with 14 bases left between them. Germline CDR1 SGHRS, CDR2 YFSETQ. The CDR3 sequence is 17 residues long. The CDR3 sequence is CASSLGEGSSYNSPLHF. The CDR3 DNA sequence: TGCGCCAGCAGCCTGGGGGAGGGGAGCTCCTATAATTCACCCCTCCACTTT.

The rearrangement joins TRBV19 to TRBJ2-5; 10 positions match TRBD2. This CDR3 is 15 amino acids long. V lost 6 bases and J lost 1; bases outside the gene matches: 5. From germline, CDR1 is LNHDA and CDR2 SQIVND (reference sequence). The CDR3 DNA reads TGTGCCAGTAGACTAGCGGGGACCTTCCAAGAGACCCAGTACTTC. Its translation is CASRLAGTFQETQYF.